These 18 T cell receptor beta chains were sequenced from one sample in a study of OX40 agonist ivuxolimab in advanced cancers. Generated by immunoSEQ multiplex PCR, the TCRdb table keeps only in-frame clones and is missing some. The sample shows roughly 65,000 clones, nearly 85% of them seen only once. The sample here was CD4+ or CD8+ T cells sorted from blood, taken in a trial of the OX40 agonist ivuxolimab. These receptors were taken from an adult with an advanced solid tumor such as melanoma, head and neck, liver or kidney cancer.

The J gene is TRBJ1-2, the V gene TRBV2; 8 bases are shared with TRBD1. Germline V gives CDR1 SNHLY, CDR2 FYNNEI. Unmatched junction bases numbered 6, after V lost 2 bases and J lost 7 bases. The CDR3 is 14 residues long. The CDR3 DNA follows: TGTGCCAGCAGTGAACAGGGGGCCACGTTTGGCTACACCTTC. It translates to CASSEQGATFGYTF.

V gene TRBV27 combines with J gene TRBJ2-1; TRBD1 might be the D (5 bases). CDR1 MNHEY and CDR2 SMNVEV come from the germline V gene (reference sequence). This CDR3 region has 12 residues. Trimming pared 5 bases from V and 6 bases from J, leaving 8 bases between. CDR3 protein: CASSAGFNEQFF. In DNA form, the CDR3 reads TGTGCCAGCAGTGCAGGGTTCAATGAGCAGTTCTTC.

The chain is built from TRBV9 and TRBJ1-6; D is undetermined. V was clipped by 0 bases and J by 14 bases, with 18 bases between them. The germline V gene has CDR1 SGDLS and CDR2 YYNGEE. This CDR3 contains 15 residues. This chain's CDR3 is CASSVDTVPGRALHF. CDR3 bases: TGTGCCAGCAGCGTAGATACAGTTCCGGGTAGAGCCCTCCACTTT. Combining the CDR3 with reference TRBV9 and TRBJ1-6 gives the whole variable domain DSGVTQTPKHLITATGQRVTLRCSPRSGDLSVYWYQQSLDQGLQFLIQYYNGEERAKGNILERFSAQQFPDLHSELNLSSLELGDSALYFCASSVDTVPGRALHFGNGTRLTVT.

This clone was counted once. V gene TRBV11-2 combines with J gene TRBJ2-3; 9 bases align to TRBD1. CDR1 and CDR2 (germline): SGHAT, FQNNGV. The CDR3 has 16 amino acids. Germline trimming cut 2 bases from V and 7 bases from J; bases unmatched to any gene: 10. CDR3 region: CASSLKRTGVNYTQYF. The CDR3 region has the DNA TGTGCCAGCAGCTTAAAAAGGACAGGGGTTAATTATACGCAGTATTTT.

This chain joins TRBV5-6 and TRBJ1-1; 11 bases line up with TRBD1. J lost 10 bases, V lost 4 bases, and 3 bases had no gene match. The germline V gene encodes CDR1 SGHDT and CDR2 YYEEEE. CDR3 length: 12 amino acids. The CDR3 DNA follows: TGTGCCAGCAGCCTCGGGACAGGGGGAGCTTTCTTT. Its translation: CASSLGTGGAFF.

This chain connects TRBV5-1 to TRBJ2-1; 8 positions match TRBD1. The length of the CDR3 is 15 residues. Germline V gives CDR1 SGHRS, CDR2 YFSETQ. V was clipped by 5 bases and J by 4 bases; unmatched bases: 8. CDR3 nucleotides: TGCGCCAGCAGGGACAGGGCCTCATCATACAATGAGCAGTTCTTC. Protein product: CASRDRASSYNEQFF.

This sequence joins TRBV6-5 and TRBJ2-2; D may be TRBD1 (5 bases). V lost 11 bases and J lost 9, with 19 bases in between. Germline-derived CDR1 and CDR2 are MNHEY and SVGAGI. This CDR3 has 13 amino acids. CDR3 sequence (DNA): TGTGCCGGTGGAAGGGGTCAGGGCAGGGAGCTGTTTTTT. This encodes CAGGRGQGRELFF.

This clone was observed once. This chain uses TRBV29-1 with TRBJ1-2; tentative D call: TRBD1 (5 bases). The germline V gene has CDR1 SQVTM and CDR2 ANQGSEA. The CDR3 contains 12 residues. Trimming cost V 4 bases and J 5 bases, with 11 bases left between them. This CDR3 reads CSVVAGSYGYTF. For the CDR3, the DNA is TGCAGCGTTGTGGCAGGGTCTTATGGCTACACCTTC.

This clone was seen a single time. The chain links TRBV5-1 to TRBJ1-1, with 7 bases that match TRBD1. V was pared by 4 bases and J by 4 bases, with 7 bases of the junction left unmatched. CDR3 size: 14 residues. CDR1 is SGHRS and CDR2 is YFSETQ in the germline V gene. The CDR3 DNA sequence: TGCGCCAGCAGCACGTTCAGGGGGGGCACTGAAGCTTTCTTT. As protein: CASSTFRGGTEAFF.

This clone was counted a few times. CDR3 sequence reads: CASSQELGGNPGELFF. In DNA form, the CDR3 reads TGTGCCAGCAGCCAAGAGCTAGGGGGTAATCCCGGGGAGCTGTTTTTT. This chain links TRBV4-2 with TRBJ2-2; D is perhaps TRBD1 (6 bases). V was clipped by 0 bases and J by 6 bases, with 14 bases between them. The CDR3 sequence is 16 residues long. Germline-derived CDR1 and CDR2 are LGHNA and YNFKEQ.

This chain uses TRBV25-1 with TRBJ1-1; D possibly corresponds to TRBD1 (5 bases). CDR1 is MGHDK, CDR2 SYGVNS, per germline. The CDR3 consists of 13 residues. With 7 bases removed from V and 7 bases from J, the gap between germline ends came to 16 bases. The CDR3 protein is CASTQVLGGEAFF. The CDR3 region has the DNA TGTGCCAGCACCCAGGTGTTGGGGGGTGAAGCTTTCTTT.

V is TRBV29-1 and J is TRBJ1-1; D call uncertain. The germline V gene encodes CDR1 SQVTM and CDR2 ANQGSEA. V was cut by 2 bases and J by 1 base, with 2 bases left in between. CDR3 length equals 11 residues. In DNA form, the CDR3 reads TGCAGCGTTGAACAGAACACTGAAGCTTTCTTT. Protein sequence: CSVEQNTEAFF.

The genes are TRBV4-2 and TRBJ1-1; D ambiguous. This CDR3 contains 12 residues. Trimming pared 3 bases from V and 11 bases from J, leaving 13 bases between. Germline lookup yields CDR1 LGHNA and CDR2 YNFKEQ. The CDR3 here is CASSQGHSGAFF. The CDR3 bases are TGTGCCAGCAGCCAGGGCCATTCCGGGGCTTTCTTT.

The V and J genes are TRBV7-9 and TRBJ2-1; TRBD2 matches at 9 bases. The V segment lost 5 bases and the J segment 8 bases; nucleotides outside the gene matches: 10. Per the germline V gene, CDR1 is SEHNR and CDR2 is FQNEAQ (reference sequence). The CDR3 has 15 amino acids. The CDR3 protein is CASSPFLAGLDEQFF. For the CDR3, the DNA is TGTGCCAGCAGCCCCTTTCTAGCGGGACTCGATGAGCAGTTCTTC.

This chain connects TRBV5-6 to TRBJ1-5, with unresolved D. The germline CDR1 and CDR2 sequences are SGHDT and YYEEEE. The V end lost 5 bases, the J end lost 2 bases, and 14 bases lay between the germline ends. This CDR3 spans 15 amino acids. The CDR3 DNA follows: TGTGCCAGCAGTATGACGGAAACCGGCAATCAGCCCCAGCATTTT. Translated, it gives CASSMTETGNQPQHF.

This chain's CDR3 is CASSRGAVGTDTQYF. CDR3 sequence (DNA): TGTGCCAGCTCACGAGGAGCCGTAGGGACAGATACGCAGTATTTT. V usage is TRBV18 and J usage is TRBJ2-3; D call uncertain. The CDR3 is made up of 15 amino acids. V dropped 4 bases and J dropped 3 bases, with 14 bases sitting between them. CDR1 KGHSH and CDR2 LQKENI come from the germline V gene.

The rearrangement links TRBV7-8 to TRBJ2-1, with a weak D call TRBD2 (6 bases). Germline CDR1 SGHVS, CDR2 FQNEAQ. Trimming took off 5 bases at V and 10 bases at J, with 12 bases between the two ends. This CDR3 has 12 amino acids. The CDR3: CASSRDFSEQFF. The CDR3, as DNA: TGTGCCAGCAGCCGGGACTTCTCAGAGCAGTTCTTC. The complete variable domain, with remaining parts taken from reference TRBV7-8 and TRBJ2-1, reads GAGVSQSPRYKVAKRGQDVALRCDPISGHVSLFWYQQALGQGPEFLTYFQNEAQLDKSGLPSDRFFAERPEGSVSTLKIQRTQQEDSAVYLCASSRDFSEQFFGPGTRLTVL.

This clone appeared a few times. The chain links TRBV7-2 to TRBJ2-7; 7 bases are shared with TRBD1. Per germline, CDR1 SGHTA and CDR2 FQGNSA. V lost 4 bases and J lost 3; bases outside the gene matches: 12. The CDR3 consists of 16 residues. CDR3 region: CASSSGMERGLYEQYF. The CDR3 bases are TGTGCCAGCAGCTCGGGTATGGAAAGGGGGCTCTACGAGCAGTACTTC. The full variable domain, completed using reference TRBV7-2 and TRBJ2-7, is GAGVSQSPSNKVTEKGKDVELRCDPISGHTALYWYRQSLGQGLEFLIYFQGNSAPDKSGLPSDRFSAERTGGSVSTLTIQRTQQEDSAVYLCASSSGMERGLYEQYFGPGTRLTVT.